This record looks at one TCR beta chain sequence and its context. TCRdb's table, derived via immunoSEQ multiplex PCR, lists solely in-frame clones and lacks some. The sample yields some 230,000 clones, about 88% seen once. These data originate in a study of blood T cell repertoires in COVID-19. V was pared by 1 base and J by 2 bases, with 7 bases of the junction left unmatched. The CDR3 runs 17 residues. Germline CDR1 reads MNHEY; CDR2 reads SMNVEV (reference sequence). The specimen was peripheral blood. The source is a woman aged 45 to 65 with COVID-19, enrolled during active disease. This chain joins TRBV27 and TRBJ2-3, with 9 positions matching TRBD2. The CDR3 DNA sequence: TGTGCCAGCAGTTTATGGACTAGCGCCTATTCCACAGATACGCAGTATTTT. It yields the protein CASSLWTSAYSTDTQYF.